A single sample gave rise to the 3 T cell receptor beta chains below, sequenced in a study of blood T cell repertoires in COVID-19. The method was immunoSEQ multiplex PCR; TCRdb's version includes in-frame clones alone and lacks a portion of them. The sample records 250,000 to 350,000 clones, roughly 88% being singletons. Sequenced material: peripheral blood. Every receptor here comes from a woman in her twenties or thirties with active or convalescent COVID-19.

V is TRBV11-1 and J is TRBJ2-5; D may be TRBD1 (6 bases). The V and J ends lost 6 bases and 4 bases respectively, with 18 bases between them. The CDR3 runs to 15 residues. CDR1 SGHAT and CDR2 FQDESV come from the germline V gene (reference sequence). CDR3 in DNA: TGTGCCAGCAGTCGGTCCGGGACATGGGGAGAGACCCAGTACTTC. It is translated as CASSRSGTWGETQYF.

This clone turned up a few times. The J gene is TRBJ1-5, the V gene TRBV3-1 (or the pseudogene TRBV3-2), with 11 positions matching TRBD1. CDR1 is LGHDT and CDR2 is YNNKEL in the germline V gene (reference sequence). V shed 1 base and J 5 bases; nucleotides not matched to a gene: 1. The CDR3 has 15 residues. The DNA of the CDR3 is TGTGCCAGCAGCCAAGGGACAGGGGGCGATCAGCCCCAGCATTTT. Residues: CASSQGTGGDQPQHF.

V is TRBV7-8 and J is TRBJ1-1; unclear D gene. V was cut by 7 bases and J by 11 bases, with 17 bases left in between. The germline gives CDR1 SGHVS, CDR2 FQNEAQ. The CDR3 contains 12 residues. The CDR3: CASTPGGVAAFF. DNA for the CDR3: TGTGCCAGCACCCCTGGCGGGGTTGCGGCTTTCTTT.